This TCR beta chain stems from a study of tumor and adjacent non-tumor tissue in lung cancer. The overall study: The cohort had about a dozen adenocarcinoma, a couple of squamous cell and 1 small cell patients. The patients, 10 to 11 men and 5 or 6 women, were about 30 to 85 with stage I to III disease. Overall study findings and caveats: Significantly higher TCR diversity was found in tumor than normal lung.

RNA was extracted from bulk tissue without any cell sorting. The length of the CDR3 is 16 residues. Germline V gene sequence: CDR1 SGHNT, CDR2 YENEEA. Points on this clonotype: The antigen remains unidentified. One end of the junction fails to match germline, which may point to a read error.

A modified ARM-PCR protocol with three rounds of nested PCR amplified TCRbeta. In TCRdb, the multiplex PCR reads were re-called with MiXCR into one record per CDR3 protein. The table records fewer than 150,000 distinct CDR3 sequences, roughly 66% of them present only once. Sequencing input: lung tumor tissue. This chain uses TRBV11-3 with TRBJ2-7; weak D call: TRBD2 (6 bases). The clonotype originates from a man between 60 and 75 years old with small cell lung cancer. In nucleotides, the CDR3 is TGTGCCAGCAGCCCGATAACCGCGGGACGCAGCTACGAGAAGTACTTC. It specifies CASSPITAGRSYEKYF. The full variable domain, rest sourced from reference TRBV11-3 and TRBJ2-7, is EAGVVQSPRYKIIEKKQPVAFWCNPISGHNTLYWYLQNLGQGPELLIRYENEEAVDDSQLPKDRFSAERLKGVDSTLKIQPAELGDSAVYLCASSPITAGRSYEKYFGPGTRLTVT.